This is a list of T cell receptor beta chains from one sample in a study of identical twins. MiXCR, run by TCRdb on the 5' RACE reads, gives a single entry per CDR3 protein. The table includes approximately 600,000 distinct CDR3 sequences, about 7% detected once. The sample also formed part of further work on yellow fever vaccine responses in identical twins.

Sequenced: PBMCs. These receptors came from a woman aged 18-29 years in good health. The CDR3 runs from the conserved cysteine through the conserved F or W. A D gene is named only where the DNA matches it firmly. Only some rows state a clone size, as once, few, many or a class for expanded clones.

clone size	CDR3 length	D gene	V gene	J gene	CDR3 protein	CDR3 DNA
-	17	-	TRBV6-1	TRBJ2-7	CASSLRTSDLFTYEQYF	TGTGCCAGCAGTCTCCGGACCTCGGACCTCTTTACCTACGAGCAGTACTTC
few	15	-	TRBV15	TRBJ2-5	CATSTHLNNQETQYF	TGTGCCACCAGCACTCATCTTAACAATCAAGAGACCCAGTACTTC
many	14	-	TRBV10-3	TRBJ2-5	CAIRPQGREETQYF	TGTGCCATCAGACCCCAGGGGAGGGAGGAGACCCAGTACTTC
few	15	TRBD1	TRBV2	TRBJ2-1	CASIRDRGPPNEQFF	TGTGCCAGCATCAGGGACAGGGGTCCGCCTAATGAGCAGTTCTTC
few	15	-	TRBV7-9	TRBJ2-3	CASSFSGVPADTQYF	TGTGCCAGCAGCTTCTCAGGGGTCCCCGCAGATACGCAGTATTTT
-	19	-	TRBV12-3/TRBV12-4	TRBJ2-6	CACSSPDREASSGANVLTF	TGTGCCTGCAGTTCCCCAGACAGGGAGGCGAGCTCTGGGGCCAACGTCCTGACTTTC
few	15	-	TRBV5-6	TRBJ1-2	CASRNTGRTYYGYTF	TGTGCCAGCAGGAATACAGGGCGTACATATTATGGCTACACCTTC
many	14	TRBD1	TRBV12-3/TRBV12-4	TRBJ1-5	CASRLGQGNQPQHF	TGTGCCAGCAGACTTGGACAGGGGAATCAGCCCCAGCATTTT
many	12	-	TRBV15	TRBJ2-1	CATSSGGPEQFF	TGTGCCACCAGCAGTGGGGGCCCTGAGCAGTTCTTC
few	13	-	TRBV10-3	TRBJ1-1	CAIRVQLNTEAFF	TGTGCCATCAGGGTACAGCTGAACACTGAAGCTTTCTTT
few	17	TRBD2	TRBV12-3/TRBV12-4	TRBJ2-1	CASSARLAGSSYNEQFF	TGTGCCAGCAGTGCACGACTAGCGGGAAGCTCCTACAATGAGCAGTTCTTC
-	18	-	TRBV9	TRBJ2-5	CASSVSASGGGFQETQYF	TGTGCCAGCAGCGTAAGCGCCTCCGGGGGTGGATTCCAAGAGACCCAGTACTTC
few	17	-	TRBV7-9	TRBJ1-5	CASSLVVPGDSNQPQHF	TGTGCCAGCAGCTTAGTAGTCCCAGGCGATAGCAATCAGCCCCAGCATTTT
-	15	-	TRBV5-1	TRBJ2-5	CASSLTGAPQETQYF	TGCGCCAGCAGCTTAACCGGGGCCCCCCAAGAGACCCAGTACTTC
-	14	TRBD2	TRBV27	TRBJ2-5	CASSAGLAVETQYF	TGTGCCAGCAGCGCGGGACTAGCGGTGGAGACCCAGTACTTC
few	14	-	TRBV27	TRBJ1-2	CASSLMEGKYGYTF	TGTGCCAGCAGTTTAATGGAGGGGAAATATGGCTACACCTTC
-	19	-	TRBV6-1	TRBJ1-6	CASSEAQLRAGSYNSPLHF	TGTGCCAGCAGTGAAGCGCAGCTTAGGGCCGGCTCCTATAATTCACCCCTCCACTTT
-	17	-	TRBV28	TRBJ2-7	CASSHDLGPPPPYEQYF	TGTGCCAGCAGCCACGACTTGGGCCCTCCACCCCCCTACGAGCAGTACTTC
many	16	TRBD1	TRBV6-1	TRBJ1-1	CASSPWGQASNTEAFF	TGTGCCAGCAGTCCTTGGGGACAGGCCTCGAACACTGAAGCTTTCTTT
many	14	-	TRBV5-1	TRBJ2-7	CASGSGTPSYEQYF	TGCGCCAGCGGATCCGGGACTCCCTCCTACGAGCAGTACTTC
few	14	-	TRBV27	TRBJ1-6	CASRRGDYNSPLHF	TGTGCCAGCAGGCGGGGGGACTATAATTCACCCCTCCACTTT
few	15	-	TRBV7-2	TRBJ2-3	CASSLNRGGADTQYF	TGTGCCAGCAGCTTGAACAGGGGAGGGGCAGATACGCAGTATTTT
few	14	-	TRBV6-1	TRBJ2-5	CASRTALRGETQYF	TGTGCCAGCAGGACGGCACTCAGGGGAGAGACCCAGTACTTC